A single sample is the source of the 22 T cell receptor beta chains below, sequenced in a study of OX40 agonist ivuxolimab in advanced cancers. Produced via immunoSEQ multiplex PCR; TCRdb's table is partial and in-frame only. Of more than 35,000 clones listed, approximately 80% were seen once; the top ten hold around a fifth. The specimen comprised CD4+ or CD8+ T cells sorted from blood, sampled in a trial of the OX40 agonist ivuxolimab. The source of these receptors is an adult with an advanced solid tumor such as melanoma, head and neck, liver or kidney cancer.

The chain joins TRBV28 to TRBJ1-3; D call uncertain. Looked up from germline, CDR1 is MDHEN and CDR2 is SYDVKM. Trimming took off 6 bases at V and 0 bases at J, with 12 bases between the two ends. The CDR3 loop spans 15 amino acids. The CDR3 sequence is CASSSILSSGNTIYF. The CDR3 bases are TGTGCCAGCAGCTCCATACTGTCCTCTGGAAACACCATATATTTT.

In its sample, this clone was seen a few times. This chain connects TRBV7-9 to TRBJ2-1; D uncertain. CDR1 is SEHNR, CDR2 FQNEAQ, per germline (reference sequence). The CDR3 is 17 amino acids. Between the trimmed V and J ends, which lost 1 base and 4 bases, there was a span of 17 bases. CDR3 sequence reads: CASSLGFGKSTYNEQFF. CDR3 DNA: TGTGCCAGCAGCTTAGGGTTCGGAAAATCAACTTACAATGAGCAGTTCTTC.

Ten or more counts support this clone. This chain uses TRBV27 with TRBJ1-1, with 8 bases lining up with TRBD1. Per the germline V gene, CDR1 is MNHEY and CDR2 is SMNVEV (reference sequence). The V segment lost 6 bases and the J segment 5 bases; nucleotides outside the gene matches: 5. This CDR3 is built from 13 residues. The CDR3 DNA reads as TGTGCCAGCAGACAGGGGGTTGTTACTGAAGCTTTCTTT. It codes for CASRQGVVTEAFF.

This clone appeared once. V gene TRBV6-6 combines with J gene TRBJ2-5; tentatively, D is TRBD2 (5 bases). V lost 0 bases and J lost 5, with 10 bases in between. CDR3 length: 14 residues. Germline V gives CDR1 MNHNY, CDR2 SVGAGI (reference sequence). This CDR3 reads CASSYSRDSETQYF. In nucleotides, the CDR3 is TGTGCCAGCAGTTACTCTCGGGATTCGGAGACCCAGTACTTC.

V gene TRBV28 combines with J gene TRBJ2-7; a weak D match, TRBD1 (5 bases). This CDR3 has 12 residues. V was pared by 6 bases and J by 3 bases, with 9 bases between. Looked up from germline, CDR1 is MDHEN and CDR2 is SYDVKM. The CDR3 region is CASRDIFYEQYF. CDR3 DNA sequence: TGTGCCAGCAGGGACATTTTCTACGAGCAGTACTTC.

A single count supports this clone. The chain links TRBV9 to TRBJ1-1, with D maybe TRBD1 (5 bases). CDR3 size: 14 residues. V was cut by 7 bases and J by 2 bases, with 15 bases left in between. The germline V gene has CDR1 SGDLS and CDR2 YYNGEE. The CDR3, as DNA: TGTGCCAGCTCAGGGAGTTCTGATAACACTGAAGCTTTCTTT. Translated: CASSGSSDNTEAFF.

The chain employs TRBV6-1 and TRBJ1-2; the D gene is possibly TRBD1 (6 bases). The CDR3 has 15 residues. Germline CDR1 and CDR2: MNHNS and SASEGT. With 7 bases removed from V and 7 bases from J, the gap between germline ends came to 22 bases. CDR3 residues: CASMGRQGIMRGYTF. The CDR3 nucleotides are TGTGCCAGCATGGGTCGGCAGGGGATAATGCGTGGCTACACCTTC.

The chain uses TRBV16 and TRBJ1-2, with D perhaps matching TRBD1 (5 bases). CDR1 and CDR2 from the germline V gene are KGHSY and FQNENV. CDR3 length equals 13 residues. V dropped 3 bases and J dropped 5 bases, with 10 bases sitting between them. The CDR3 region has the DNA TGTGCCAGCAGCCATGGGGGAAGTTATGGCTACACCTTC. It yields the protein CASSHGGSYGYTF.

The chain combines TRBV30 with TRBJ2-7; D gene uncertain. The CDR3 length is 12 residues. In germline, CDR1 is GTSNPN, CDR2 SVGIG (reference sequence). The V end lost 2 bases, the J end lost 6 bases, and 11 bases lay between the germline ends. The DNA for the CDR3 is TGTGCCTGGAGTAAATCAGCCCCCGAGCAGTACTTC. Amino acid sequence: CAWSKSAPEQYF.

The rearrangement uses TRBV7-9 and TRBJ1-2, with 7 bases that match TRBD1. This CDR3 is built from 13 residues. The V segment lost 3 bases and the J segment 4 bases; nucleotides outside the gene matches: 2. Germline V gives CDR1 SEHNR, CDR2 FQNEAQ (reference sequence). CDR3 sequence reads: CASSFGTAYGYTF. CDR3 sequence (DNA): TGTGCCAGCAGCTTCGGGACAGCCTATGGCTACACCTTC.

V and J are TRBV15 and TRBJ1-4; D call uncertain. The germline V gene encodes CDR1 LNHNV and CDR2 YYDKDF (reference sequence). Between the trimmed V and J ends, which lost 5 bases and 4 bases, there was a span of 14 bases. The CDR3 length is 15 residues. The DNA of the CDR3 is TGTGCCACCAGCGCCCACAACGAAAATAATGAAAAACTGTTTTTT. Encoded protein: CATSAHNENNEKLFF.

The chain carries TRBV2 and TRBJ2-5, with unresolved D. The CDR3 loop spans 11 amino acids. V was clipped by 4 bases and J by 3 bases, with 3 bases between them. CDR1 and CDR2 from the germline V gene are SNHLY and FYNNEI. The CDR3 DNA is TGTGCCAGCAGTGTAGAAGAGACCCAGTACTTC. The encoded protein is CASSVEETQYF.

V is TRBV11-2 and J is TRBJ2-7; 10 bases fit TRBD1. V lost 4 bases, J lost 5 bases, and 2 bases stayed unmatched. CDR3 length: 13 residues. Germline values: CDR1 SGHAT, CDR2 FQNNGV. This CDR3 reads CASSSTGGHEQYF. The CDR3 DNA is TGTGCCAGCAGCTCGACAGGGGGCCACGAGCAGTACTTC.

J is TRBJ2-7 and V is TRBV6-6, with D unclear. V was clipped by 2 bases and J by 6 bases, with 5 bases between them. CDR3 length: 11 residues. CDR1 and CDR2 from the germline V gene are MNHNY and SVGAGI (reference sequence). The CDR3, as DNA: TGTGCCAGCAGTTACATCGGCGAGCAGTACTTC. As protein: CASSYIGEQYF.

The chain has TRBV5-5 and TRBJ2-7; D gene ambiguous. The CDR3 has 12 amino acids. Per germline, CDR1 SGHKS and CDR2 YYEKEE (reference sequence). Trimming took off 0 bases at V and 5 bases at J, with 6 bases between the two ends. CDR3 in amino acids: CASSLGVNEQYF. CDR3 nucleotide sequence: TGTGCCAGCAGCTTGGGGGTAAACGAGCAGTACTTC. The variable domain in full, with the rest retrieved from reference TRBV5-5 and TRBJ2-7, is DAGVTQSPTHLIKTRGQQVTLRCSPISGHKSVSWYQQVLGQGPQFIFQYYEKEERGRGNFPDRFSARQFPNYSSELNVNALLLGDSALYLCASSLGVNEQYFGPGTRLTVT.

In its sample, this clone ranks as medium-sized. The chain uses TRBV6-1 and TRBJ1-5; D remains ambiguous. From germline, CDR1 is MNHNS and CDR2 SASEGT. Trimming took 5 bases from V and 0 from J, leaving 11 bases between them. The length of the CDR3 is 15 residues. CDR3 coding DNA: TGTGCCAGCAGTCCGACCGTATTTAGCAATCAGCCCCAGCATTTT. This codes for CASSPTVFSNQPQHF.

The gene calls are TRBV29-1 and TRBJ2-5; 8 positions match TRBD1. With 4 bases clipped from V and 4 bases from J, the junction kept 8 bases outside the gene matches. Germline loops: CDR1 SQVTM, CDR2 ANQGSEA. The CDR3 is 14 residues long. The DNA for the CDR3 is TGCAGCGTTGCGTTGGACAGGGTGGGAGAGACCCAGTACTTC. Its protein is CSVALDRVGETQYF.

The chain recombines TRBV27 with TRBJ1-1, with D maybe TRBD1 (6 bases). This CDR3 has 16 amino acids. V lost 4 bases, J lost 1 base, and 16 bases lay in between. The germline V gene has CDR1 MNHEY and CDR2 SMNVEV (reference sequence). CDR3 nucleotide sequence: TGTGCCAGCAGTTCGACAGGCAAGGGTCCGAACACTGAAGCTTTCTTT. This encodes CASSSTGKGPNTEAFF.

The rearrangement joins TRBV7-2 to TRBJ2-5; no definite D call. The CDR3 has 12 amino acids. Germline V gene sequence: CDR1 SGHTA, CDR2 FQGNSA. V was clipped by 6 bases and J by 6 bases, with 11 bases between them. CDR3 coding DNA: TGTGCCAGCAGACTTGGGGATAAGACCCAGTACTTC. Its protein product is CASRLGDKTQYF.

This chain links TRBV7-9 with TRBJ2-1; TRBD1 aligns across 7 bases. Germline CDR1 is SEHNR and CDR2 is FQNEAQ (reference sequence). Unmatched junction bases numbered 4, after V lost 9 bases and J lost 5 bases. There are 12 residues in the CDR3. The CDR3 is CASRRGHNEQFF. CDR3 nucleotide sequence: TGTGCCAGTAGAAGGGGGCACAATGAGCAGTTCTTC.

CDR3 residues: CASSHPGHQGEKLFF. The CDR3 coding sequence is TGTGCCAGCAGCCATCCGGGACATCAGGGTGAAAAACTGTTTTTT. The V gene is TRBV4-2, the J gene TRBJ1-4, with D perhaps TRBD1 (6 bases). Trimming took off 3 bases at V and 7 bases at J, with 15 bases between the two ends. The CDR3 contains 15 residues. The germline V gene encodes CDR1 LGHNA and CDR2 YNFKEQ.

The count of this clone is one. The chain employs TRBV30 and TRBJ1-4; D is undetermined. The CDR3 totals 11 residues. V was clipped by 3 bases and J by 11 bases, with 10 bases between them. Germline V gene sequence: CDR1 GTSNPN, CDR2 SVGIG (reference sequence). The CDR3 sequence is CAWSGIGKLFF. CDR3 bases: TGTGCCTGGAGCGGTATTGGGAAACTGTTTTTT.